These 16 T cell receptor beta chains came from one sample sequenced in a study of blood T cells in healthy people across ages (dated by TCRdb to about 2015). Library generation was performed with 5' RACE. The data were produced on an Illumina HiSeq 2500. A second 7 to 11 cycle PCR used a sample-barcoded 5' primer and a J-beta primer mix. In TCRdb, the public reads were trimmed at Q25 with fastp and aligned with MiXCR, with productive beta chains retained. Each CDR3 protein gets just one entry, which takes the most common genes and DNA from the rows behind it. This sample is represented by hundreds of thousands of distinct CDR3 sequences; approximately 53% of them were singletons. The ten largest clones add up to roughly 26% of the sample. Input material: blood. These receptors were collected from a man between 40 and 49 years old in good health.

In this sample, this clonotype turned up many times. J is TRBJ2-1 and V is TRBV7-9, with 7 bases that match TRBD2. Germline V lookup: CDR1 SEHNR, CDR2 FQNEAQ (reference sequence). The V segment lost 4 bases and the J segment 9 bases; nucleotides outside the gene matches: 3. The CDR3 is 12 residues long. The CDR3 DNA reads TGTGCCAGCAGCTGGGGAGGGTCTGAGCAGTTCTTC. It is translated as CASSWGGSEQFF.

The table lists this clonotype with a few counts. The J gene is TRBJ2-1, the V gene TRBV9; TRBD1 matches 8 bases. CDR3 length: 15 residues. Trimming removed 0 bases from V and 4 bases from J; junction bases left unmatched: 3. Germline V lookup: CDR1 SGDLS, CDR2 YYNGEE. The CDR3 coding sequence is TGTGCCAGCAGCGTAGGCAGGGGGCCATACAATGAGCAGTTCTTC. It encodes CASSVGRGPYNEQFF.

Only a few counts were recorded for this clonotype. This rearrangement joins TRBV10-3 to TRBJ2-2, with D tentatively TRBD1 (6 bases). Trimming stripped 5 bases from V and 1 base from J, with 11 bases between. The length of the CDR3 is 15 residues. Germline loops: CDR1 ENHRY, CDR2 SYGVKD. CDR3 in amino acids: CAISPRQVNTGELFF. As DNA, the CDR3 is TGTGCCATCAGTCCGAGACAGGTGAACACCGGGGAGCTGTTTTTT.

There are a few counts of this clonotype. The V call is TRBV27, the J call TRBJ1-4, with D perhaps TRBD1 (5 bases). CDR1 is MNHEY and CDR2 is SMNVEV in the germline V gene (reference sequence). V was clipped by 5 bases and J by 2 bases, with 12 bases between them. The CDR3 is 15 residues long. The CDR3 here is CASSPLWGTNEKLFF. DNA of the CDR3: TGTGCCAGCAGTCCCCTTTGGGGGACTAATGAAAAACTGTTTTTT.

The chain is built from TRBV12-3 or TRBV12-4 and TRBJ2-3; TRBD1 aligns across 7 bases. The CDR3 runs to 16 residues. The junction had 9 bases not matched to a gene; V was cut back by 6 bases and J by 0 bases. CDR3 in DNA: TGTGCCAGCAGACCAAGACAGGGCTCTAGCACAGATACGCAGTATTTT. Amino acid sequence: CASRPRQGSSTDTQYF.

This chain links TRBV20-1 with TRBJ2-7; a possible D gene is TRBD2 (6 bases). V was pared by 6 bases and J by 2 bases, with 14 bases between. Looked up from germline, CDR1 is DFQATT and CDR2 is SNEGSKA (reference sequence). This CDR3 contains 13 residues. CDR3 bases: TGCAGTGCCCAGGGACTTCAAACCTACGAGCAGTACTTC. Translated: CSAQGLQTYEQYF.

In regard to this clonotype: One junction end disagrees with the germline gene, perhaps due to a read error. The chain uses TRBV24-1 and TRBJ2-3; D possibly corresponds to TRBD1 (6 bases). The CDR3 runs 15 residues. CDR1 KGHDR and CDR2 SFDVKD come from the germline V gene. The CDR3 nucleotides read TGTGCCACCAGTGATTTGCCCAGGGGAACAGGTACGCAGTATTTT. Amino acids: CATSDLPRGTGTQYF.

The chain carries TRBV20-1 and TRBJ2-1; no firm D call. The germline CDR1 and CDR2 sequences are DFQATT and SNEGSKA (reference sequence). The CDR3 loop spans 16 amino acids. Trimming took 1 base from V and 0 from J, leaving 13 bases between them. The CDR3 region is CSARGGSPSSYNEQFF. The DNA for the CDR3 is TGCAGTGCTAGAGGAGGCAGCCCCAGCTCCTACAATGAGCAGTTCTTC.

This clonotype was observed a handful of times. The V call is TRBV29-1, the J call TRBJ2-7; 12 bases map to TRBD2. The length of the CDR3 is 20 residues. V shed 2 bases, J shed 5 bases, and the junction held 22 bases outside the gene matches. Germline V lookup: CDR1 SQVTM, CDR2 ANQGSEA. CDR3: CSVETGTETSGRPTMNEQYF. The CDR3 DNA reads as TGCAGCGTTGAAACGGGGACAGAAACTAGCGGGAGGCCCACAATGAACGAGCAGTACTTC.

The J gene is TRBJ2-5, the V gene TRBV29-1; D may be TRBD2 (5 bases). CDR3 length equals 13 residues. Germline V lookup: CDR1 SQVTM, CDR2 ANQGSEA. The germline V and J ends were trimmed by 7 bases and 7 bases, with 19 bases remaining between them. DNA for the CDR3: TGCAGCGCCGGGAATCCAGAAATAGGGACCCAGTACTTC. Its protein product is CSAGNPEIGTQYF.

This sequence joins TRBV9 and TRBJ1-1; TRBD1 matches at 8 bases. The CDR3 is 15 amino acids. Germline CDR1 and CDR2: SGDLS and YYNGEE. V was clipped by 0 bases and J by 3 bases; unmatched bases: 4. In DNA, the CDR3 is TGTGCCAGCAGCGTAGACAGGGGGGGGGACACTGAAGCTTTCTTT. Amino acids: CASSVDRGGDTEAFF.

J is TRBJ2-1 and V is TRBV10-3; D is ambiguous. The V end lost 10 bases, the J end lost 5 bases, and 15 bases lay between the germline ends. The CDR3 loop spans 13 amino acids. The V gene's germline CDR1 is ENHRY and CDR2 SYGVKD. CDR3 amino acids: CATLGSRDNEQFF. CDR3 nucleotides: TGTGCCACGTTGGGAAGCCGGGACAATGAGCAGTTCTTC.

This chain's CDR3 is CASSFRESGQPQHF. The CDR3 DNA is TGTGCCAGCAGTTTTAGGGAGTCAGGTCAGCCCCAGCATTTT. The chain couples TRBV12-3 or TRBV12-4 to TRBJ1-5; no firm D call. This CDR3 is 14 amino acids long. The ends were cut back, 3 bases at V and 6 bases at J, with 12 bases in the middle.

The chain is built from TRBV11-2 and TRBJ2-5; 9 positions agree with TRBD1. There are 16 residues in the CDR3. Germline V CDR1 and CDR2: SGHAT, FQNNGV. The J segment lost 5 bases and the V segment lost 3 bases, leaving 10 bases of the junction unmatched. CDR3 protein: CASSFGQGLVSETQYF. The CDR3 DNA reads as TGTGCCAGCAGCTTTGGACAGGGGTTAGTTTCGGAGACCCAGTACTTC.

The V call is TRBV24-1, the J call TRBJ2-5; D may be TRBD1 (6 bases). Trimming removed 0 bases from V and 3 bases from J, with 10 bases in between. Germline CDR1 reads KGHDR; CDR2 reads SFDVKD. There are 15 residues in the CDR3. CDR3 loop: CATSDLVSGEETQYF. CDR3 nucleotides: TGTGCCACCAGTGATTTGGTTTCAGGGGAAGAGACCCAGTACTTC.

The rearrangement uses TRBV27 and TRBJ2-3; 9 bases align to TRBD2. Germline V CDR1 and CDR2: MNHEY, SMNVEV (reference sequence). CDR3 length: 18 residues. The V and J ends lost 3 bases and 2 bases, in that order; junction bases with no gene match: 12. The CDR3 is CASSFKPPAGGPTDTQYF. The DNA of the CDR3 is TGTGCCAGCAGTTTTAAACCGCCGGCGGGAGGGCCCACAGATACGCAGTATTTT.